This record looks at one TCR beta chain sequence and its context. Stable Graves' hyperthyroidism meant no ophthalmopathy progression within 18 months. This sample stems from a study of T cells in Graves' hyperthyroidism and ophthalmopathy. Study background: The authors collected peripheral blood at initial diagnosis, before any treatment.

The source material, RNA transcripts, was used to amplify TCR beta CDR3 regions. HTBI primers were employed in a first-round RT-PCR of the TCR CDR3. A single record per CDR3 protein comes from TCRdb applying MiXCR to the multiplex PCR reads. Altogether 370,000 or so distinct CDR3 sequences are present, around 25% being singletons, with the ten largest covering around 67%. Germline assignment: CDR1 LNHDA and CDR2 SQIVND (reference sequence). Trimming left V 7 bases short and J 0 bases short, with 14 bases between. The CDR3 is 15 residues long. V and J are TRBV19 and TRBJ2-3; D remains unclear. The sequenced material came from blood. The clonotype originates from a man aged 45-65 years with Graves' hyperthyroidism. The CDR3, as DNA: TGTGCCAGTACGAGGCAAATAACTAGCACAGATACGCAGTATTTT. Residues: CASTRQITSTDTQYF.